A selection of T cell receptor beta chains follows, all from one sample in a study of blood T cell repertoires in COVID-19. Profiled with immunoSEQ multiplex PCR; TCRdb holds only in-frame clones, not every one. This sample has roughly 110,000 clones; around 89% occur once, and the top ten carry approximately 5%. Sequenced sample: peripheral blood. The receptors here all came from a man aged 35-49 years with active or convalescent COVID-19. The CDR3 runs from the conserved cysteine through the conserved F or W. D genes are given only for firm matches. Only part of the rows carry a size: once, few, many, or a class if the clone is expanded.

J gene | V gene | D gene | clone size | CDR3 protein | CDR3 DNA
TRBJ2-4 | TRBV14 | . | . | CASSQWRGAKNIQYF | TGTGCCAGCAGCCAGTGGCGGGGAGCCAAAAACATTCAGTACTTC
TRBJ2-2 | TRBV5-1 | . | . | CASSFGSGIGELFF | TGCGCCAGCAGCTTTGGATCAGGGATCGGGGAGCTGTTTTTT
TRBJ2-5 | TRBV7-2 | TRBD2 | . | CASSPRTSGQETQYF | TGTGCCAGCAGCCCACGCACTAGCGGCCAAGAGACCCAGTACTTC
TRBJ2-7 | TRBV11-2 | TRBD2 | once | CASSLFVSLAGGTYEQYF | TGTGCCAGCAGCTTATTTGTTAGCCTAGCGGGAGGGACCTACGAGCAGTACTTC
TRBJ2-1 | TRBV11-1 | TRBD1 | . | CASSVNRGNEQFF | TGTGCCAGCAGCGTAAACAGGGGTAATGAGCAGTTCTTC
TRBJ1-5 | TRBV28 | . | . | CASSYDRPNQPQHF | TGTGCCAGCAGTTATGACAGACCCAATCAGCCCCAGCATTTT
TRBJ1-1 | TRBV10-3 | TRBD1 | . | CAISKQTGMATEAFF | TGTGCCATCAGTAAACAGACAGGGATGGCCACTGAAGCTTTCTTT
TRBJ1-1 | TRBV6-4 | . | . | CASSVTGNTEAFF | TGTGCCAGCAGTGTCACAGGAAACACTGAAGCTTTCTTT
TRBJ2-2 | TRBV3-1/TRBV3-2 | . | . | CASSQFRVNTGELFF | TGTGCCAGCAGCCAATTTCGAGTGAACACCGGGGAGCTGTTTTTT
TRBJ1-3 | TRBV3-1/TRBV3-2 | . | . | CASSQDLVREGWSGNTIYF | TGTGCCAGCAGCCAAGATCTGGTCCGGGAAGGGTGGTCTGGAAACACCATATATTTT
TRBJ2-1 | TRBV19 | . | . | CASTFRLGEVEQFF | TGTGCCAGTACTTTCCGACTGGGGGAGGTTGAGCAGTTCTTC
TRBJ2-7 | TRBV7-2 | . | few | CASSLEVRSGYEQYF | TGTGCCAGCAGCTTAGAAGTGAGGTCGGGGTACGAGCAGTACTTC
TRBJ2-7 | TRBV12-5 | . | . | CASGRVPGEQYF | TGTGCTAGTGGCCGGGTTCCGGGCGAGCAGTACTTC
TRBJ1-2 | TRBV28 | . | . | CASSSGEENYGYTF | TGTGCCAGCAGTTCCGGCGAGGAGAACTATGGCTACACCTTC
TRBJ2-7 | TRBV4-1 | TRBD2 | . | CASSPLAGGAYEQYF | TGCGCCAGCAGCCCCCTAGCGGGAGGCGCCTACGAGCAGTACTTC
TRBJ2-7 | TRBV3-1/TRBV3-2 | TRBD2 | . | CASSQSGLAPEQYF | TGTGCCAGCAGCCAATCGGGACTAGCGCCTGAGCAGTACTTC
TRBJ1-1 | TRBV3-1/TRBV3-2 | TRBD1 | . | CASSPSGQGRSEAFF | TGTGCCAGCAGCCCGTCAGGACAGGGCCGATCAGAAGCTTTCTTT
TRBJ2-7 | TRBV25-1 | . | . | CASGARSYEQYF | TGTGCCAGCGGCGCTAGGTCCTACGAGCAGTACTTC
TRBJ1-3 | TRBV7-2 | . | . | CASSSSSSGNTIYF | TGTGCCAGCAGCTCCTCCAGCTCTGGAAACACCATATATTTT
TRBJ2-5 | TRBV4-3 | TRBD2 | . | CASSQELAGGPSQTQYF | TGCGCCAGCAGCCAAGAACTAGCGGGAGGGCCCTCGCAGACCCAGTACTTC
TRBJ2-1 | TRBV9 | . | . | CASSVANEQFF | TGTGCCAGCAGCGTAGCTAACGAGCAGTTCTTC
TRBJ1-2 | TRBV28 | . | . | CASNQQGNYGYTF | TGTGCCAGCAACCAACAGGGAAACTATGGCTACACCTTC
TRBJ1-1 | TRBV19 | TRBD1 | . | CASSVWTGRGAATEAFF | TGTGCCAGTAGTGTCTGGACAGGACGAGGGGCGGCCACTGAAGCTTTCTTT
TRBJ2-1 | TRBV7-9 | TRBD2 | . | CASSHRTSGSNEQFF | TGTGCCAGCAGCCATCGGACTAGCGGGAGTAATGAGCAGTTCTTC
TRBJ2-7 | TRBV7-8 | . | . | CASSPRDSIYEQYF | TGTGCCAGCAGCCCACGGGACTCAATTTACGAGCAGTACTTC
TRBJ2-3 | TRBV28 | TRBD1 | once | CASRGTGTTLFSTDTQYF | TGTGCCAGCAGAGGGACAGGGACCACTCTATTTTCGACAGATACGCAGTATTTT
TRBJ2-7 | TRBV5-1 | . | . | CASSPGQGGYEQYF | TGCGCCAGCAGCCCCGGACAGGGAGGGTACGAGCAGTACTTC
TRBJ2-7 | TRBV6-2/TRBV6-3 | . | . | CASSSSGDPTYEQYF | TGTGCCAGCAGCTCTTCAGGGGACCCTACTTACGAGCAGTACTTC
TRBJ2-2 | TRBV6-6 | . | . | CASSPSVSGSVTGELFF | TGTGCCAGCAGTCCATCTGTGTCAGGGTCGGTCACCGGGGAGCTGTTTTTT
TRBJ2-7 | TRBV5-1 | . | . | CASSLNTPYEQYF | TGCGCCAGCAGCTTGAACACCCCCTACGAGCAGTACTTC
TRBJ1-4 | TRBV10-1 | . | . | CASRTQGEKLFF | TGCGCCAGCAGAACACAGGGAGAAAAACTGTTTTTT
TRBJ1-1 | TRBV28 | . | few | CASSGGLVVLNTEAFF | TGTGCCAGCAGTGGGGGGTTGGTAGTCTTGAACACTGAAGCTTTCTTT
TRBJ2-5 | TRBV5-1 | . | . | CASSLVQGGAETQYF | TGCGCCAGCAGCTTGGTTCAGGGTGGAGCGGAGACCCAGTACTTC
TRBJ2-5 | TRBV29-1 | TRBD1 | . | CSPGQGETQYF | TGCAGCCCTGGACAGGGCGAGACCCAGTACTTC
TRBJ1-1 | TRBV11-2 | . | . | CASSPTRNTEAFF | TGTGCCAGCAGCCCTACTCGGAACACTGAAGCTTTCTTT
TRBJ2-7 | TRBV18 | TRBD2 | . | CASSPRTSSTYEQYF | TGTGCCAGCTCACCTCGGACTAGCTCCACCTACGAGCAGTACTTC
TRBJ2-7 | TRBV19 | . | . | CASSRGGGPYEQYF | TGTGCCAGTAGTCGGGGAGGAGGGCCCTACGAGCAGTACTTC
TRBJ1-4 | TRBV28 | . | once | CASSPMGGFNEKLFF | TGTGCCAGCAGCCCTATGGGGGGGTTTAATGAAAAACTGTTTTTT
TRBJ2-2 | TRBV19 | TRBD1 | . | CATGSRTGSVELFF | TGTGCCACCGGATCACGGACAGGGTCCGTGGAGCTGTTTTTT
TRBJ2-3 | TRBV7-2 | . | . | CASSPGQSTDTQYF | TGTGCCAGCAGCCCAGGACAGTCCACAGATACGCAGTATTTT
TRBJ2-7 | TRBV11-2 | TRBD1 | . | CASSLGLGTAYEQYF | TGTGCCAGCAGCTTAGGCCTCGGGACAGCCTACGAGCAGTACTTC
TRBJ2-3 | TRBV5-1 | TRBD1 | . | CASSWTGGRTDTQYF | TGCGCCAGTTCTTGGACAGGGGGCCGTACGGATACGCAGTATTTT
TRBJ1-5 | TRBV29-1 | TRBD1 | . | CSVGLGQGDWGNQPQHF | TGCAGCGTTGGATTGGGACAGGGAGATTGGGGCAATCAGCCCCAGCATTTT